A single sample gave rise to the 8 T cell receptor beta chains below, sequenced in a study of blood T cells in healthy people across ages. It was with a sample-barcoded 5' primer and a J-beta primer mix that a second PCR of roughly 7 to 12 cycles was run. MiXCR was run by TCRdb on the 5' RACE reads, yielding one entry per CDR3 protein. The table records 1 million to 1.2 million distinct CDR3 sequences, less than 45% of them present only once. The sample comprised blood. The origin of the receptors is a man aged 18-30 years in good health.

The CDR3 DNA is TGTGCCAGCAGCCCTTGGGACAGGGTTGAAGAAGAAAAACTGTTTTTT. The encoded protein is CASSPWDRVEEEKLFF. V and J are TRBV7-6 and TRBJ1-4; 9 bases are a match to TRBD1. This CDR3 has 16 amino acids. The V gene's germline CDR1 is SGHVS and CDR2 FNYEAQ. V dropped 5 bases and J dropped 8; count of bases not matched to a gene: 12.

This clonotype was picked up a small number of times. The V and J genes are TRBV20-1 and TRBJ2-3; 12 bases are shared with TRBD2. V lost 3 bases and J lost 6; bases outside the gene matches: 4. CDR1 and CDR2 from the germline V gene are DFQATT and SNEGSKA (reference sequence). The CDR3 has 14 amino acids. CDR3 nucleotides: TGCAGTGCTAGGGATGGACTAGCGGGGGATACGCAGTATTTT. Its translation: CSARDGLAGDTQYF.

The chain recombines TRBV12-3 or TRBV12-4 with TRBJ2-7; unclear D gene. V lost 4 bases and J 2 bases, leaving 6 bases between the germline ends. This CDR3 is 12 amino acids long. The CDR3 here is CASSSLTYEQYF. The CDR3 region has the DNA TGTGCCAGCAGTTCTCTCACCTACGAGCAGTACTTC.

This clonotype has more than one count but fewer than ten. The chain has TRBV29-1 and TRBJ2-1; 13 bases map to TRBD2. In germline, CDR1 is SQVTM, CDR2 ANQGSEA. The CDR3 is 17 amino acids. V trimming: 3 bases; J trimming: 1 base; junction bases outside the gene matches: 6. CDR3 region: CSVDPGLAGESYNEQFF. The CDR3 bases are TGCAGCGTTGACCCCGGACTAGCGGGGGAGTCCTACAATGAGCAGTTCTTC.

The chain uses TRBV15 and TRBJ1-2; possible D gene TRBD1, 6 bases. The CDR3 spans 16 residues. Trimming pared 0 bases from V and 2 bases from J, leaving 13 bases between. CDR1 and CDR2 from the germline V gene are LNHNV and YYDKDF (reference sequence). The CDR3 nucleotides are TGTGCCACCAGCAGAGATGTCCCCAGGGGAAACTATGGCTACACCTTC. Amino acid sequence: CATSRDVPRGNYGYTF.

The chain links TRBV6-2 or TRBV6-3 to TRBJ1-5; a weak D match, TRBD1 (6 bases). Germline V CDR1 and CDR2: MNHEY, SVGEGT. The CDR3 consists of 15 residues. Trimming shortened V by 2 bases and J by 5 bases, and 13 bases separated the two germline ends. CDR3 DNA: TGTGCCAGCAGTTACACGGGGGCGGGATATCAGCCCCAGCATTTT. The encoded protein is CASSYTGAGYQPQHF.

This clonotype appeared a few times. This rearrangement joins TRBV12-3 or TRBV12-4 to TRBJ1-4; D not resolved. The CDR3 sequence is 16 residues long. Trimming removed 5 bases at V and 2 bases at J, with 15 bases between. This CDR3 reads CASSHLVQATNEKLFF. CDR3 nucleotides: TGTGCCAGCAGTCACCTAGTTCAGGCTACTAATGAAAAACTGTTTTTT.

This clonotype was recorded a few times. The V gene is TRBV20-1, the J gene TRBJ2-1; D may be TRBD2 (6 bases). The V end lost 1 base, the J end lost 10 bases, and 14 bases lay between the germline ends. The germline V gene has CDR1 DFQATT and CDR2 SNEGSKA (reference sequence). The length of the CDR3 is 13 residues. For the CDR3, the DNA is TGCAGTGCTAGAGTGTCGGGACTCTGGGAGCAGTTCTTC. It specifies CSARVSGLWEQFF.